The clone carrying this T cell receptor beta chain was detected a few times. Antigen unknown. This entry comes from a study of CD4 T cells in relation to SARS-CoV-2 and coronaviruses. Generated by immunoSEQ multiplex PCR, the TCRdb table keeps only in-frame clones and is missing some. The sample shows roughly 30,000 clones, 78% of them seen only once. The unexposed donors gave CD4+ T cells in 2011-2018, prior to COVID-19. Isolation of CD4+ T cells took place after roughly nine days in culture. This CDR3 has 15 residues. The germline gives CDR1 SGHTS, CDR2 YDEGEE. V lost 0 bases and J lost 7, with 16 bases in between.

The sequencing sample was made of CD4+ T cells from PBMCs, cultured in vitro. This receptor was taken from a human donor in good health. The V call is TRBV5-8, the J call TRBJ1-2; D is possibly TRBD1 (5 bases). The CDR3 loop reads CASSLAVGVLFGYTF. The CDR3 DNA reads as TGTGCCAGCAGCTTGGCTGTAGGGGTCCTTTTTGGCTACACCTTC. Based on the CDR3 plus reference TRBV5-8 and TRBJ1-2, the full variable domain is EAGVTQSPTHLIKTRGQQATLRCSPISGHTSVYWYQQALGLGLQFLLWYDEGEERNRGNFPPRFSGRQFPNYSSELNVNALELEDSALYLCASSLAVGVLFGYTFGSGTRLTVV.